The 5 T cell receptor beta chains reported below all come from one sample, sequenced in a study of blood T cell repertoires in COVID-19. Sequencing used immunoSEQ multiplex PCR; TCRdb keeps in-frame clones, though not all of them. The data show 250,000 or so clones, 84% seen once. The sequenced sample consisted of PBMCs or T cells enriched from blood (not recorded which). These receptors all come from a man between 60 and 70 years old who had recovered from COVID-19.

This sequence joins TRBV18 and TRBJ2-2; 7 bases match TRBD1. Germline CDR1 and CDR2: KGHSH and LQKENI. The CDR3 runs to 15 residues. The V gene end was trimmed by 4 bases and the J gene end by 1 base; junction bases not matched to a gene: 3. The CDR3 sequence is CASSQTGMNTGELFF. Here the CDR3 DNA reads TGTGCCAGCTCACAGACAGGGATGAACACCGGGGAGCTGTTTTTT.

The CDR3 spells CASSIRTGTNTEAFF. CDR3 in DNA: TGCGCCAGCAGCATTAGGACAGGAACGAACACTGAAGCTTTCTTT. The genes are TRBV5-1 and TRBJ1-1; 7 bases match TRBD1. V gave up 4 bases and J gave up 1 base; unmatched junction bases: 7. The CDR3 has 15 amino acids. CDR1 and CDR2 (germline): SGHRS, YFSETQ. The variable domain in full, completed from reference TRBV5-1 and TRBJ1-1, reads KAGVTQTPRYLIKTRGQQVTLSCSPISGHRSVSWYQQTPGQGLQFLFEYFSETQRNKGNFPGRFSGRQFSNSRSEMNVSTLELGDSALYLCASSIRTGTNTEAFFGQGTRLTVV.

The rearrangement joins TRBV6-4 to TRBJ1-6; D call uncertain. Germline V gives CDR1 MRHNA, CDR2 SNTAGT. With 3 bases removed from V and 0 bases from J, the gap between germline ends came to 6 bases. This CDR3 contains 15 residues. The CDR3: CASSERGSYNSPLHF. DNA for the CDR3: TGTGCCAGCAGTGAGCGAGGCTCCTATAATTCACCCCTCCACTTT.

The table lists this clone with a count of one. This rearrangement joins TRBV7-2 to TRBJ2-7; 12 bases map to TRBD1. The CDR3 has 14 amino acids. V shed 4 bases and J 7 bases; nucleotides not matched to a gene: 5. Germline V gene sequence: CDR1 SGHTA, CDR2 FQGNSA. DNA for the CDR3: TGTGCCAGCAGCTCGGGACAGGGGGCGAGGGAGCAGTACTTC. Translated, it gives CASSSGQGAREQYF.

J is TRBJ2-2 and V is TRBV19; 9 nucleotides agree with TRBD1. The CDR3 runs 15 residues. The ends lost 9 bases at V and 4 bases at J; junction bases unmatched: 9. Germline V CDR1 and CDR2: LNHDA, SQIVND (reference sequence). The CDR3 DNA reads as TGTGCCAGCAGAGAACAGGGGGCGAGCACCGGGGAGCTGTTTTTT. Its protein is CASREQGASTGELFF.